The clone carrying this T cell receptor beta chain was detected only a few times. Those with hyperthyroidism were 18 to 65 years old, newly diagnosed, and ill for under 2 months. Diagnosing involved the use of clinical symptoms, serum thyroxine and TRAb, thyroid ultrasound and orbital computed tomography. The sample belongs to a study of T cells in Graves' hyperthyroidism and ophthalmopathy. Amplified TCR beta CDR3 regions derived from RNA transcripts. The HTBI primer set drove a first-round RT-PCR of the TCR CDR3. TCRdb re-called the multiplex PCR reads through MiXCR, storing one row per CDR3 protein. The table lists 250,000 to 350,000 distinct CDR3 sequences, approximately 16% of them singletons. This receptor was identified in a man aged 30-40 years with Graves' hyperthyroidism. The sequencing sample was made of blood.

CDR3 protein: CASSHSNYNEQFF. DNA for the CDR3: TGTGCCAGCAGCCACAGTAACTACAATGAGCAGTTCTTC. The chain links TRBV14 to TRBJ2-1; D remains unclear. V shed 3 bases and J shed 3 bases, with 6 bases lying between them. The CDR3 loop spans 13 amino acids. Germline V gene lookup returns CDR1 SGHDN and CDR2 FVKESK.